The present entry profiles one T cell receptor (beta chain) with its context. This specimen comes from a study of T cell responses to AZD1222 COVID-19 vaccine. Only in-frame clones appear in the TCRdb table, and some are missing; sequencing was by immunoSEQ multiplex PCR. The table has 95,000 to 100,000 clones, approximately 84% seen once. The receptor comes from an adult who received the AZD1222 COVID-19 vaccine. Sequencing was performed on peripheral blood, taken 28 days after the second AZD1222 dose.

In nucleotides, the CDR3 is TGTGCCAGCAGCTTAGGGCGGGAGACCCAGTACTTC. Translating gives CASSLGRETQYF. The rearrangement uses TRBV7-2 and TRBJ2-5; D gene uncertain. Germline V gene lookup returns CDR1 SGHTA and CDR2 FQGNSA. Deletions cut 1 base from V and 5 bases from J, with 5 bases between. The CDR3 contains 12 residues.